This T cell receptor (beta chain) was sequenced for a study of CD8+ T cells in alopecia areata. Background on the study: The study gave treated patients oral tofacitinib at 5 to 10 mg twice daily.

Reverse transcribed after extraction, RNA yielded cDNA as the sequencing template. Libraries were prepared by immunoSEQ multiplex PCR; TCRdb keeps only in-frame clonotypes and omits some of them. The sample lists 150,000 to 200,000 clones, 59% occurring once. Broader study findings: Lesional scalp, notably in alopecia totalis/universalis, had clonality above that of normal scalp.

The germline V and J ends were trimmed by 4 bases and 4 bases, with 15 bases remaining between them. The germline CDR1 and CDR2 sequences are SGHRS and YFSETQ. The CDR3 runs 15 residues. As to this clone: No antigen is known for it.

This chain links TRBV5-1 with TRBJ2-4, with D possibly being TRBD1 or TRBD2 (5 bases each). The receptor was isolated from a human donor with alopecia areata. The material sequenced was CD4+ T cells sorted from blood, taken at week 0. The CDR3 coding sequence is TGCGCCAGCAGCGGGACCCTGGGACGAAAAAACATTCAGTACTTC. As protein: CASSGTLGRKNIQYF.